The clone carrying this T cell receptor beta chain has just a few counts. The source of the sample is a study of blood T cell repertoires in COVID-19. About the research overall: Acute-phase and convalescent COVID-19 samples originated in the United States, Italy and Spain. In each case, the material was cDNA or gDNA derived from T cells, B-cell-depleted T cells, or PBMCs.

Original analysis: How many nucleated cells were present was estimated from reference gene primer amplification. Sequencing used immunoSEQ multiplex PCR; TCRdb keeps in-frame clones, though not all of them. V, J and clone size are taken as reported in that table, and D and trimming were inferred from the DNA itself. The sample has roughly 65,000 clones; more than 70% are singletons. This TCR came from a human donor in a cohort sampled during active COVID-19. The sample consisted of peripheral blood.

This chain's CDR3 is CASSRTAGLKLGELFF. The CDR3 bases are TGCGCCAGCAGCCGGACGGCAGGGTTGAAACTAGGGGAGCTGTTTTTT. The V call is TRBV5-1, the J call TRBJ2-2; D is possibly TRBD1 (5 bases). Germline CDR1 is SGHRS and CDR2 is YFSETQ. This CDR3 is built from 16 residues. V was clipped by 4 bases and J by 8 bases, with 21 bases between them.